Detailed here is one T cell receptor beta chain. The data were obtained in a study of T cell responses to AZD1222 COVID-19 vaccine. Method: immunoSEQ multiplex PCR; TCRdb's copy keeps in-frame clones and lacks some. Of 200,000 or so clones listed, 85% to 95% are singletons. Germline CDR1 and CDR2: LNHDA and SQIVND (reference sequence). The CDR3 contains 14 residues. V gave up 3 bases and J gave up 5 bases; unmatched junction bases: 5. The material was peripheral blood, obtained 28 days after the second AZD1222 dose. This sequence joins TRBV19 and TRBJ2-3; 7 bases match TRBD2. This sequence was found in an adult who received the AZD1222 COVID-19 vaccine. This CDR3 reads CASSIGGGRDTQYF. In DNA form, the CDR3 reads TGTGCCAGTAGTATTGGGGGGGGGAGAGATACGCAGTATTTT.